Sequencing of this TCR beta chain was carried out in a study of T cell responses to AZD1222 COVID-19 vaccine. This clone rates as medium-sized. Its antigen is undetermined. Points from the study as a whole: Just 6 or 7 people given AZD1222 tested seropositive at baseline. Targeting of unmutated variant regions was reportedly seen in nearly half of spike-specific TCRs. Across the whole spike, CD4 TCRs peaked at regions 160-218 and 743-854.

Assay: immunoSEQ multiplex PCR; the TCRdb copy retains only in-frame clones and omits some. The sample holds 100,000 or so clones, roughly 86% seen once. This clonotype was obtained from an adult in good health. Sequencing used peripheral blood, obtained on day 0 of AZD1222 vaccination.

The CDR3 is CASSLEQAIYEQYF. Written as DNA, the CDR3 is TGTGCCAGCAGCTTGGAACAGGCCATCTACGAGCAGTACTTC. The gene calls are TRBV5-5 and TRBJ2-7, with D perhaps matching TRBD1 (5 bases). Germline-derived CDR1 and CDR2 are SGHKS and YYEKEE (reference sequence). Trimming removed 0 bases at V and 3 bases at J, with 10 bases between. The CDR3 is 14 residues long.